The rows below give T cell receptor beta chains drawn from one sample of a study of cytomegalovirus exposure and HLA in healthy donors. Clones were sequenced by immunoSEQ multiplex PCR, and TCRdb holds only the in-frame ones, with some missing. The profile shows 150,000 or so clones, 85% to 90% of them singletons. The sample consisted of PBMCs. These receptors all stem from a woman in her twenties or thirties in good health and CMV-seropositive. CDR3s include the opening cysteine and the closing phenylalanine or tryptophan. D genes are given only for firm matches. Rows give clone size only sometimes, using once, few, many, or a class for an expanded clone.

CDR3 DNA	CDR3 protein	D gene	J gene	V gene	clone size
TGTGCCAGCAGCCTGCCGACTAGCGGGGGTCCCTACAATGAGCAGTTCTTC	CASSLPTSGGPYNEQFF	TRBD2	TRBJ2-1	TRBV14	once
TGTGCCAGCAGGGCTAGCTCCTACGAGCAGTACTTC	CASRASSYEQYF	.	TRBJ2-7	TRBV6-5	.
TGTGCCAGCAGCCTCGGGACTAGCTTACCGCGCTACGAGCAGTACTTC	CASSLGTSLPRYEQYF	TRBD2	TRBJ2-7	TRBV28	.
TGTGCCAGCACAGGGACAGGGCTAGATACGCAGTATTTT	CASTGTGLDTQYF	TRBD1	TRBJ2-3	TRBV6-1	.
TGTGCCAGCAGTCCCGGGGGGTACGAGCAGTACTTC	CASSPGGYEQYF	TRBD2	TRBJ2-7	TRBV28	.
TGTGCCAGCAGCGCACAGGGGGTTGGGGATCAGCCCCAGCATTTT	CASSAQGVGDQPQHF	TRBD1	TRBJ1-5	TRBV9	.
TGTGCCAGCAGTGAAGACGTCGGCACTGAAGCTTTCTTT	CASSEDVGTEAFF	.	TRBJ1-1	TRBV2	once
TGCGCCAGCAGCTCTCTCGATAGAATCGGGACAGGGCGGCAAGAGACCCAGTACTTC	CASSSLDRIGTGRQETQYF	TRBD1	TRBJ2-5	TRBV5-1	.
TGTGCCAGCAGTTTATTCGGGAACTATGGCTACACCTTC	CASSLFGNYGYTF	.	TRBJ1-2	TRBV28	.
TGTGCCAGCAGCCAAGATAGAGGGGGAGGGGGAGAAAAACTGTTTTTT	CASSQDRGGGGEKLFF	.	TRBJ1-4	TRBV4-2	.
TGTGCCAGCAGTTACACACGACAGGGGGCGGGCGAGCAGTTCTTC	CASSYTRQGAGEQFF	TRBD1	TRBJ2-1	TRBV6-5	.
TGCAGCGTAGATGAGGGGACAGGACGGTACTTC	CSVDEGTGRYF	TRBD1	TRBJ2-7	TRBV29-1	.
TGCAGCGTTGGCTCCGGACTCTCTGGAAACACCATATATTTT	CSVGSGLSGNTIYF	.	TRBJ1-3	TRBV29-1	.
TGCGCCAGCTCGGGAGGCAGCTCCTACAATGAGCAGTTCTTC	CASSGGSSYNEQFF	TRBD2	TRBJ2-1	TRBV5-1	.
TGTGCCAGCAGTGTAGGCCTAGCGGACAATGAGCAGTTCTTC	CASSVGLADNEQFF	TRBD2	TRBJ2-1	TRBV2	.
TGTGCCGTTAACAAGAATTCACCCCTCCACTTT	CAVNKNSPLHF	.	TRBJ1-6	TRBV27	.
TGTGCCAGCAGTGAAGGGCGGTACCAAGCACGGGATAGCAATCAGCCCCAGCATTTT	CASSEGRYQARDSNQPQHF	.	TRBJ1-5	TRBV2	.
TGTGCCAGCAGCTACACCGGGACAGGCACCTACGAGCAGTACTTC	CASSYTGTGTYEQYF	TRBD1	TRBJ2-7	TRBV4-2	.
TGTGCCATCCGGAGTAGCTCCTACGAGCAGTACTTC	CAIRSSSYEQYF	.	TRBJ2-7	TRBV10-3	few
TGTGCCAGCAGTGCGGGACTAGCTCGATTTGAGCAGTTCTTC	CASSAGLARFEQFF	TRBD2	TRBJ2-1	TRBV2	.
TGTGCCAGCAGCGGACTGTATGGCTACACCTTC	CASSGLYGYTF	.	TRBJ1-2	TRBV7-9	.
TGTGCCAGCAGCTTAGAATTCATTGGGGGCGGGAGGGCCTACGAGCAGTACTTC	CASSLEFIGGGRAYEQYF	TRBD2	TRBJ2-7	TRBV11-2	once
TGTGCCAGCAGTTGGGCACGGTGGGAGACCCAGTACTTC	CASSWARWETQYF	.	TRBJ2-5	TRBV27	.
TGTGCCAGCAGCCTTTTCCCCCGGGGAGGCACTGAAGCTTTCTTT	CASSLFPRGGTEAFF	.	TRBJ1-1	TRBV7-9	.
TGTGCCAGCAGCTTCCCCACAGGGGACCTCCGTGGCTACACCTTC	CASSFPTGDLRGYTF	TRBD1	TRBJ1-2	TRBV7-2	.
TGCGCCAGCAGCCAAGGGACTAGCAGAAACACCGGGGAGCTGTTTTTT	CASSQGTSRNTGELFF	TRBD2	TRBJ2-2	TRBV4-1	.
TGTGCCAGCAGCCTAACCGGGACTAGCGGAGGTGGGGCAGATACGCAGTATTTT	CASSLTGTSGGGADTQYF	TRBD2	TRBJ2-3	TRBV11-2	.
TGCGCCAGCAGCCAGGGACTCGTTAATTCACCCCTCCACTTT	CASSQGLVNSPLHF	.	TRBJ1-6	TRBV4-1	.
TGTGCCAGCAGCTTAAGACAGGTTGCTGAAGCTTTCTTT	CASSLRQVAEAFF	.	TRBJ1-1	TRBV7-9	.
TGTGCCAGCAGCCCTCGACAGGGGGCTGAGTATGGCTACACCTTC	CASSPRQGAEYGYTF	TRBD1	TRBJ1-2	TRBV7-3	.
TGTGCCAGCAGTTACGGGGGCGGCTCCTACGAGCAGTACTTC	CASSYGGGSYEQYF	.	TRBJ2-7	TRBV6-5	.
TGTGCCAGCAGTTTATCCTGGAGGGTTCATGGCTACACCTTC	CASSLSWRVHGYTF	.	TRBJ1-2	TRBV27	.
TGTGCCAGTAGAGGGGGCGGGGCACGGCAGCCCCAGCATTTT	CASRGGGARQPQHF	TRBD1	TRBJ1-5	TRBV19	.
TGTGCCAGCAGTGGGACTAGCGGGGGGGCCAATGAGCAGTTCTTC	CASSGTSGGANEQFF	TRBD2	TRBJ2-1	TRBV6-1	.
TGTGCCAGCAGCTTAAACGGCGGGGGGTCTCTAGAGACCCAGTACTTC	CASSLNGGGSLETQYF	TRBD2	TRBJ2-5	TRBV7-2	.
TGTGCCAGCAGTTTATACCGGACAGTAAGTGAAGCTTTCTTT	CASSLYRTVSEAFF	.	TRBJ1-1	TRBV28	.
TGTGCCAGCAGCTTGCCGCAGCGACAAGAGACCCAGTACTTC	CASSLPQRQETQYF	.	TRBJ2-5	TRBV5-4	.
TGTGCCAGCAGCAAAGGAGGTAACGAGCATTTT	CASSKGGNEHF	.	TRBJ1-5	TRBV21-1	.
TGTGCCAGCAGCCAAGACATAATGTTGAGCACTGAAGCTTTCTTT	CASSQDIMLSTEAFF	.	TRBJ1-1	TRBV4-2	.
TGTGCCAGCAGCTCTACAGGGGTCGCTGAAGCTTTCTTT	CASSSTGVAEAFF	TRBD1	TRBJ1-1	TRBV7-9	.
TGTGCCAGCAGCTTTGGCGGGGGGCCCTACAATGAGCAGTTCTTC	CASSFGGGPYNEQFF	TRBD2	TRBJ2-1	TRBV7-6	.
TGTGCCAGCGGTGGCCCCGGACAGGGAACCGGGGAGCTGTTTTTT	CASGGPGQGTGELFF	TRBD1	TRBJ2-2	TRBV6-1	few